Listed here are 9 T cell receptor beta chains from one sample, sequenced in a study of T cell responses to AZD1222 COVID-19 vaccine (TCRdb year 2021). Library method: the immunoSEQ multiplex PCR assay. Drawn from immuneACCESS, this table holds only the in-frame rearrangements with V and J called that TCRdb kept. Clones are partly lost; checked studies trace under half to an unresolved V gene and leave the rest unexplained. The sample data list 95,000 to 150,000 clones, and roughly 87% of these were observed just once. Roughly 9.8% of the sample is taken by the ten largest. What this sample's time point label stands for: baseline before first vaccination. The source material was peripheral blood, sampled on day 0 of AZD1222 vaccination. The receptors derive from an adult in good health.

The rearrangement joins TRBV19 to TRBJ2-3, with 7 bases that match TRBD1. Germline-derived CDR1 and CDR2 are LNHDA and SQIVND (reference sequence). V gave up 6 bases and J gave up 6 bases; unmatched junction bases: 3. The CDR3 is made up of 12 amino acids. The CDR3 DNA sequence: TGTGCCAGTAGGCCGGACAGGGATACGCAGTATTTT. As protein: CASRPDRDTQYF.

The chain carries TRBV7-9 and TRBJ2-7; D is unclear. The CDR3 length is 12 residues. Trimming took off 4 bases at V and 6 bases at J, with 10 bases between the two ends. Germline CDR1 is SEHNR and CDR2 is FQNEAQ (reference sequence). As DNA, the CDR3 is TGTGCCAGCAGCTATAGGGTCTCCGAGCAGTACTTC. Amino acids: CASSYRVSEQYF.

This clone is a singleton in its sample. The chain joins TRBV19 to TRBJ2-5, with TRBD1 matching 10 bases. The CDR3 is 15 amino acids. Germline V gene data show CDR1 as LNHDA and CDR2 as SQIVND (reference sequence). V trimming: 4 bases; J trimming: 3 bases; junction bases outside the gene matches: 5. Here the CDR3 DNA reads TGTGCCAGTAGTACCTCCGGGACAGGGGAAGAGACCCAGTACTTC. Its protein product is CASSTSGTGEETQYF. The complete variable domain, with remaining parts taken from reference TRBV19 and TRBJ2-5, reads DGGITQSPKYLFRKEGQNVTLSCEQNLNHDAMYWYRQDPGQGLRLIYYSQIVNDFQKGDIAEGYSVSREKKESFPLTVTSAQKNPTAFYLCASSTSGTGEETQYFGPGTRLLVL.

The chain has TRBV7-6 and TRBJ2-6, with D tentatively TRBD1 or TRBD2 (5 bases each). Deletions cut 2 bases from V and 0 bases from J, with 11 bases between. The CDR3 extends over 17 amino acids. Germline V gene lookup returns CDR1 SGHVS and CDR2 FNYEAQ. This chain's CDR3 is CASSLRSGSSGANVLTF. For the CDR3, the DNA is TGTGCCAGCAGCTTAAGGTCAGGGAGCTCTGGGGCCAACGTCCTGACTTTC.

The rearrangement joins TRBV18 to TRBJ1-2; the match to TRBD1 covers 9 bases. The ends lost 6 bases at V and 7 bases at J; junction bases unmatched: 0. Germline CDR1 is KGHSH and CDR2 is LQKENI. This CDR3 has 11 residues. CDR3 sequence reads: CASSDRGGYTF. CDR3 in DNA: TGTGCCAGCTCGGACAGGGGTGGCTACACCTTC.

The rearrangement uses TRBV15 and TRBJ2-2; perhaps TRBD1 as D (6 bases). Germline assignment: CDR1 LNHNV and CDR2 YYDKDF (reference sequence). The CDR3 contains 16 residues. Trimming shortened V by 3 bases and J by 2 bases, and 13 bases separated the two germline ends. The DNA for the CDR3 is TGTGCCACCAGCAGGGCCGGGACAATCAACACCGGGGAGCTGTTTTTT. Translation gives CATSRAGTINTGELFF.

This sequence joins TRBV7-2 and TRBJ1-2; 8 nucleotides match TRBD1. Germline assignment: CDR1 SGHTA and CDR2 FQGNSA. CDR3 size: 16 residues. The ends lost 0 bases at V and 5 bases at J; junction bases unmatched: 8. The CDR3 is CASSLAGQESWYGYTF. CDR3 nucleotide sequence: TGTGCCAGCAGCTTAGCGGGACAGGAATCGTGGTATGGCTACACCTTC.

Concerning this clone itself: Other DNA sequences in this specimen translate into the identical CDR3. The rearrangement joins TRBV5-1 to TRBJ1-1; unclear D gene. Germline values: CDR1 SGHRS, CDR2 YFSETQ. V dropped 0 bases and J dropped 2 bases, with 5 bases sitting between them. The CDR3 is made up of 13 amino acids. CDR3 protein: CASSLEGNTEAFF. Here the CDR3 DNA reads TGCGCCAGCAGCTTGGAAGGTAACACTGAAGCTTTCTTT. Drawing the rest from reference TRBV5-1 and TRBJ1-1, the complete variable domain is KAGVTQTPRYLIKTRGQQVTLSCSPISGHRSVSWYQQTPGQGLQFLFEYFSETQRNKGNFPGRFSGRQFSNSRSEMNVSTLELGDSALYLCASSLEGNTEAFFGQGTRLTVV.

In DNA, the CDR3 is TGTGCCAGCAGCTTAGAGGGCGGGGAGACCCAGTACTTC. It yields the protein CASSLEGGETQYF. The chain joins TRBV7-2 to TRBJ2-5; a possible D gene is TRBD2 (5 bases). This CDR3 contains 13 residues. CDR1 and CDR2 from the germline V gene are SGHTA and FQGNSA. The ends were cut back, 1 base at V and 5 bases at J, with 8 bases in the middle. Complete variable domain (other parts from reference TRBV7-2 and TRBJ2-5): GAGVSQSPSNKVTEKGKDVELRCDPISGHTALYWYRQSLGQGLEFLIYFQGNSAPDKSGLPSDRFSAERTGGSVSTLTIQRTQQEDSAVYLCASSLEGGETQYFGPGTRLLVL.